The 22 T cell receptor beta chains in this list originate from one sample, sequenced in a study of blood T cells in healthy people across ages. A sample-barcoded 5' primer and a J-beta primer mix were used in a second PCR of roughly 7 to 12 cycles. TCRdb itself ran the 5' RACE reads through MiXCR, one entry per CDR3 protein. The profile covers hundreds of thousands of distinct CDR3 sequences, with roughly half appearing a single time and about 14% taken by the ten largest. The specimen was blood. The receptors originated from a woman older than 75 in good health.

This chain joins TRBV28 and TRBJ2-7, with a tentative D call TRBD1 (5 bases). V was trimmed by 1 base and J by 3 bases, leaving 10 bases between them. The CDR3 is 14 amino acids. The germline CDR1 and CDR2 sequences are MDHEN and SYDVKM. In nucleotides, the CDR3 is TGTGCCAGCAGTTTATCCCTCAGGGTCTACGAGCAGTACTTC. Residues: CASSLSLRVYEQYF.

In this sample, this clonotype turned up a few times. The CDR3 spells CASRGVQGHNEQFF. CDR3 sequence (DNA): TGTGCCAGCAGGGGGGTACAGGGGCACAATGAGCAGTTCTTC. This chain links TRBV27 with TRBJ2-1; 7 bases are shared with TRBD1. The CDR3 contains 14 residues. The V gene's germline CDR1 is MNHEY and CDR2 SMNVEV (reference sequence). V trimming: 6 bases; J trimming: 5 bases; junction bases outside the gene matches: 7.

With respect to this clonotype: Given a much more abundant clone one base away, this may be a read error. The chain joins TRBV6-5 to TRBJ2-2; 8 positions match TRBD2. Germline CDR1 and CDR2: MNHEY and SVGAGI. The CDR3 extends over 16 amino acids. The CDR3 reads CASSPIAGRNTAELFF. In DNA form, the CDR3 reads TGTGCCAGCAGTCCTATAGCGGGACGGAACACCGCGGAGCTGTTTTTT.

The rearrangement uses TRBV6-5 and TRBJ2-5; TRBD1 might be the D (5 bases). There are 16 residues in the CDR3. Trimming pared 1 base from V and 1 base from J, leaving 13 bases between. Germline CDR1 MNHEY, CDR2 SVGAGI. In DNA form, the CDR3 reads TGTGCCAGCAGTTACTTGGCGCAGGGTGGCCAAGAGACCCAGTACTTC. This gives the protein CASSYLAQGGQETQYF.

The chain combines TRBV18 with TRBJ2-5, with a tentative D call TRBD2 (5 bases). Germline CDR1 is KGHSH and CDR2 is LQKENI. The CDR3 covers 14 residues. Trimming removed 11 bases at V and 4 bases at J, with 20 bases between. The CDR3 region has the DNA TGTGCCTCACCGCGGGTTGAGCCCACAGAGACCCAGTACTTC. It yields the protein CASPRVEPTETQYF.

V gene TRBV15 combines with J gene TRBJ2-7, with D perhaps TRBD1 (6 bases). The CDR3 covers 16 residues. The germline CDR1 and CDR2 sequences are LNHNV and YYDKDF (reference sequence). V lost 1 base, J lost 3 bases, and 16 bases lay in between. The CDR3 bases are TGTGCCACCAGCAGAGGTCCCACAGGGAGCAACTACGAGCAGTACTTC. Its translation: CATSRGPTGSNYEQYF.

This rearrangement joins TRBV6-1 to TRBJ1-1; 7 positions agree with TRBD1. The CDR3 is 14 amino acids. J gave up 1 base and V 6 bases, and 5 bases lay outside the gene matches. CDR1 and CDR2 (germline): MNHNS, SASEGT. CDR3 region: CASRTGSPNTEAFF. The CDR3 nucleotides are TGTGCCAGCAGGACAGGGTCCCCGAACACTGAAGCTTTCTTT.

The genes are TRBV12-3 or TRBV12-4 and TRBJ2-5; unclear D gene. The CDR3 is 14 residues long. V gave up 5 bases and J gave up 2 bases, with 12 bases separating them. This chain's CDR3 is CASSRDISQETQYF. Here the CDR3 DNA reads TGTGCCAGCAGTCGCGACATCTCTCAAGAGACCCAGTACTTC.

The chain employs TRBV12-3 or TRBV12-4 and TRBJ2-2, with TRBD1 matching 7 bases. The length of the CDR3 is 15 residues. The junction had 4 bases not matched to a gene; V was cut back by 6 bases and J by 0 bases. CDR3 in amino acids: CASRTGVSNTGELFF. CDR3 DNA sequence: TGTGCCAGCAGAACAGGGGTCTCGAACACCGGGGAGCTGTTTTTT.

The chain employs TRBV10-3 and TRBJ2-3; unclear D gene. V was trimmed by 10 bases and J by 4 bases, leaving 9 bases between them. Looked up from germline, CDR1 is ENHRY and CDR2 is SYGVKD. This CDR3 spans 11 amino acids. The CDR3 region has the DNA TGTGCCACCCAGGCCGCAGATACGCAGTATTTT. Its translation is CATQAADTQYF.

V usage is TRBV7-9 and J usage is TRBJ1-2; tentatively, D is TRBD1 (5 bases). Looked up from germline, CDR1 is SEHNR and CDR2 is FQNEAQ (reference sequence). CDR3 size: 16 residues. The germline V and J ends were trimmed by 1 base and 3 bases, with 15 bases remaining between them. The CDR3 here is CASSLGRGADYYGYTF. In nucleotides, the CDR3 is TGTGCCAGCAGCTTAGGTCGCGGGGCCGATTACTATGGCTACACCTTC.

This chain joins TRBV7-3 and TRBJ2-2; 7 bases line up with TRBD1. Germline CDR1 reads SGHTA; CDR2 reads FQGTGA. V dropped 4 bases and J dropped 7; count of bases not matched to a gene: 6. There are 14 residues in the CDR3. In nucleotides, the CDR3 is TGTGCCAGCAGCTCTCCCGGACAGGTCGGGGAGCTGTTTTTT. Translated, it gives CASSSPGQVGELFF.

The sample holds many counts of this clonotype. The gene calls are TRBV27 and TRBJ2-7; 8 bases fit TRBD1. This CDR3 comprises 14 residues. Germline values: CDR1 MNHEY, CDR2 SMNVEV (reference sequence). The ends lost 6 bases at V and 2 bases at J; junction bases unmatched: 6. The CDR3 sequence: CASSTGTGAYEQYF. The CDR3, as DNA: TGTGCCAGCAGCACCGGGACAGGAGCCTACGAGCAGTACTTC.

The chain uses TRBV7-9 and TRBJ1-2, with unresolved D. Germline V lookup: CDR1 SEHNR, CDR2 FQNEAQ (reference sequence). There are 13 residues in the CDR3. The V end was cut by 5 bases, the J end by 5 bases, with 12 bases between. The DNA for the CDR3 is TGTGCCAGCAGCCAGACGGAAATTTATGGCTACACCTTC. It yields the protein CASSQTEIYGYTF. Full variable domain (outside the CDR3, taken from reference TRBV7-9 and TRBJ1-2): DTGVSQNPRHKITKRGQNVTFRCDPISEHNRLYWYRQTLGQGPEFLTYFQNEAQLEKSRLLSDRFSAERPKGSFSTLEIQRTEQGDSAMYLCASSQTEIYGYTFGSGTRLTVV.

Notes on this clonotype: A clone one base away is much larger, so this may be a read error. This chain uses TRBV7-2 with TRBJ2-2, with a possible D match to TRBD2 (5 bases). The CDR3 runs 13 residues. CDR1 is SGHTA, CDR2 FQGNSA, per germline. The CDR3 DNA sequence: TGTGTCAGCAGCTTAGGAGGTCGCGGGGAGCTGTTTTTT. Protein sequence: CVSSLGGRGELFF. The full variable domain, completed using reference TRBV7-2 and TRBJ2-2, is GAGVSQSPSNKVTEKGKDVELRCDPISGHTALYWYRQSLGQGLEFLIYFQGNSAPDKSGLPSDRFSAERTGGSVSTLTIQRTQQEDSAVYLCVSSLGGRGELFFGEGSRLTVL.

This clonotype was found a few times. The V gene is TRBV12-3 or TRBV12-4, the J gene TRBJ1-1; D ambiguous. The CDR3 extends over 13 amino acids. The V and J ends lost 6 bases and 1 base respectively, with 9 bases between them. CDR3 sequence: CASSTLGNTEAFF. The CDR3 region has the DNA TGTGCCAGCAGCACGTTGGGGAACACTGAAGCTTTCTTT.

The chain carries TRBV19 and TRBJ2-2, with 7 bases matching TRBD2. The V gene end was trimmed by 7 bases and the J gene end by 1 base; junction bases not matched to a gene: 3. The CDR3 spans 14 residues. Germline loops: CDR1 LNHDA, CDR2 SQIVND (reference sequence). In DNA form, the CDR3 reads TGTGCCAGTACGGCTAGCGGGAACACCGGGGAGCTGTTTTTT. Protein product: CASTASGNTGELFF.

The chain has TRBV4-3 and TRBJ2-1; TRBD1 aligns across 9 bases. Trimming at V came to 0 bases and at J to 4 bases, leaving 4 bases not matched to a gene. Germline CDR1 reads LGHNA; CDR2 reads YSLEER. The CDR3 loop spans 16 amino acids. For the CDR3, the DNA is TGCGCCAGCAGCCAAGATATGGGACAGGGATACAATGAGCAGTTCTTC. Translating it yields CASSQDMGQGYNEQFF.

At least ten counts were recorded for this clonotype. The DNA for the CDR3 is TGTGCCAGCAGCGGTCCCGACCGGGGATTCCGGGATGAGCAGTTCTTC. The encoded protein is CASSGPDRGFRDEQFF. This rearrangement joins TRBV28 to TRBJ2-1; the D gene is possibly TRBD2 (5 bases). The germline V and J ends were trimmed by 6 bases and 8 bases, with 23 bases remaining between them. Germline V lookup: CDR1 MDHEN, CDR2 SYDVKM. The CDR3 loop spans 16 amino acids. The full variable domain, completed using reference TRBV28 and TRBJ2-1, is DVKVTQSSRYLVKRTGEKVFLECVQDMDHENMFWYRQDPGLGLRLIYFSYDVKMKEKGDIPEGYSVSREKKERFSLILESASTNQTSMYLCASSGPDRGFRDEQFFGPGTRLTVL.

On this clonotype itself: This likely comes from a read error, as the CDR3 has no conserved phenylalanine or tryptophan at its end. This chain connects TRBV28 to TRBJ2-7; 13 nucleotides align to TRBD2. With 2 bases clipped from V and 2 bases from J, the junction kept 0 bases outside the gene matches. Germline V gene sequence: CDR1 MDHEN, CDR2 SYDVKM. The CDR3 loop spans 15 amino acids. Written as DNA, the CDR3 is TGTGCCAGCAGTTTAGGGACTAGCGGGGCCTACGAGCAGTACTTA. This codes for CASSLGTSGAYEQYL.

Concerning this clonotype: Sequence at one end of the junction differs from germline and may be a read error. The chain uses TRBV10-3 and TRBJ2-7; D assignment may be TRBD1 or TRBD2 (5 bases each). Germline V gene data show CDR1 as ENHRY and CDR2 as SYGVKD. The CDR3 runs to 13 residues. The CDR3 DNA reads TGTACCATCAGGGAGTCGGGTTTGGGCGAGCAGTACTTC. Protein product: CTIRESGLGEQYF.

As for this clonotype: The junction does not match germline at one end; this may be a read error. The rearrangement joins TRBV5-1 to TRBJ1-1, with a possible D match to TRBD1 (5 bases). Germline-derived CDR1 and CDR2 are SGHRS and YFSETQ. The CDR3 has 14 residues. Here the CDR3 reads CVSSLGQGNTEAFF. As DNA, the CDR3 is TGCGTCAGCAGCTTGGGGCAGGGGAACACTGAAGCTTTCTTT.